This TCR beta chain was observed in a study of PD-L1 blockade in urothelial cancer (dated by TCRdb to 2015 to 2018). Describing the broader study: Therapy was started around 2014 for all patients, and atezolizumab 1,200 mg was administered intravenously every 3 weeks. About nine tenths of the roughly 29 patients were identified as males with urothelial cancer of bladder origin, and a prior smoking history was reported by 18 of 29 patients. Patients had an ECOG performance status of 0 or 1 and had received between 0 and 3 prior chemotherapy regimens. Blood samples were analyzed 3 weeks after the start of treatment (second dose) and 6 weeks after the start of treatment. Blood samples gave median yields of about 150,000 T cells and 80,000 to 90,000 unique TCRs, along with a median clonality of about 0.084. The study was an exploratory multi-omic analysis of somatic, immune and clinical correlates of response to PD-L1 blockade with atezolizumab in urothelial cancer. TCR sequencing covered pretreatment tumor samples and matched, serially collected peripheral blood taken before and after atezolizumab treatment. Durable clinical benefit was defined as progression-free survival longer than 6 months, and TCR features were also tested against progression-free and overall survival. In the same patients, whole exome sequencing and RNA sequencing of pretreatment tumors were performed in addition to TCR sequencing. Durable clinical benefit was achieved by nine patients and was not achieved by 20 patients. Just over 28 patients had pretreatment blood TCR-seq, 24 had at least one posttreatment blood collection, and 24 had tumor TCR-seq. The full study reports these points: Greater expansion of tumor-associated TCR clones in peripheral blood 3 weeks after the start of treatment was observed in patients with durable benefit (n of about 20, p = 0.022). Improved progression-free and overall survival was found to be associated with pretreatment peripheral blood TCR clonality below the median. Small sample size (n ≈ 29) and many exploratory analyses mean the results are intended to be hypothesis-generating.

On this clone itself: Its antigen remains undetermined. The sample holds no much larger clone one base away, and base qualities are not on file.

This specimen's time point label, per the study, means: peripheral blood 6 weeks after treatment start. The cohort comprised approximately 30 patients with locally advanced or metastatic urothelial carcinoma treated at Memorial Sloan Kettering on a trial protocol. Peripheral blood mononuclear cells were collected from each patient pretreatment and during treatment, giving between 1 and 8 total time points per patient. The Qiagen DNeasy Blood extraction kit was used to purify genomic DNA from total PBMCs and tumor samples. Collected pretreatment and during treatment, PBMCs were isolated and stored as previously described. To estimate absolute template abundance from read counts, synthetic TCR analog templates were spiked into each PCR. The immunoSEQ assay used bias-controlled V and J gene primers to amplify TCRbeta CDR3 regions from genomic DNA. Sequencing of rearranged TCRbeta segments was done at approximately 20X coverage. The study's own analysis went as follows. Sequencing errors were corrected by clustering and CDR3s were annotated against IMGT to assign V, D and J genes. Only productive TCRbeta rearrangements were used in downstream analyses, excluding out-of-frame or stop-codon sequences. To compute clonality, Shannon entropy was normalized by the log of the number of unique productive sequences and then subtracted from one. Fisher's exact test with Benjamini-Hochberg correction, at a threshold of adjusted p below 0.01, was used to find clones that differed between time points or between blood and tumor. TCRdb re-hosts the immuneACCESS table, in-frame sequences only. Its copies lack some clones; in the studies checked, an unresolved V gene accounts for under half of them, and the cause for the rest is not known. V and J calls and clone size are those listed in that table; D and trimming were worked out from the DNA. Within this sample are 31,000 or so clones, with around 89% of them counted one time only. The top ten clonotypes cover around 8.5% of the sample.

The V and J ends are trimmed by 0 bases and 3 bases, leaving 9 bases between them. There are 14 amino acids in the CDR3, from cysteine to phenylalanine inclusive. The only DNA kept is the CDR3, 42 bases in frame from the first base. According to the germline V gene (reference sequence), CDR1 reads MNHNY and CDR2 reads SVGAGI. This chain joins TRBV6-6 to TRBJ2-7, and perhaps TRBD1 as D gene, on 5 matching bases. The specimen comprised PBMCs, sampled around atezolizumab (anti-PD-L1) treatment. This receptor was obtained from an older man with urothelial cancer. The encoded CDR3 is CASSYSIGVYEQYF. The DNA sequence is TGTGCCAGCAGTTACTCGATAGGGGTCTACGAGCAGTACTTC.